These T cell receptor beta chains were read from a single sample in a study of Ad26.COV2.S vaccination and SARS-CoV-2 variants. The table came from immunoSEQ multiplex PCR; TCRdb's copy has only in-frame clones and leaves some out. The sample has a few hundred thousand clones; around nine tenths are singletons. Source: peripheral blood, taken in a trial of Ad26.COV2.S vaccine versus placebo. These receptors came from a person aged 18-65 years who received the Ad26.COV2.S COVID-19 vaccine or a placebo. Each CDR3 is given with its conserved first and last residue. Fields, in order: clone size, V gene, D gene, J gene, CDR3 protein, CDR3 DNA. D genes are given only for firm matches. Expanded clones are given a class, and other clones once, few, many or no size at all.

clone_size: -
v_call: TRBV9
d_call: -
j_call: TRBJ1-1
cdr3_aa: CASSVVQANTEAFF
cdr3_nt: TGTGCCAGCAGCGTAGTACAGGCGAACACTGAAGCTTTCTTT

clone_size: -
v_call: TRBV7-7
d_call: -
j_call: TRBJ2-5
cdr3_aa: CASSQSIGRVETQYF
cdr3_nt: TGTGCTAGCAGCCAAAGCATAGGACGTGTCGAGACCCAGTACTTC

clone_size: -
v_call: TRBV12-3/TRBV12-4
d_call: TRBD1
j_call: TRBJ2-7
cdr3_aa: CASRTGAYEQYF
cdr3_nt: TGTGCCAGCAGGACAGGGGCGTACGAGCAGTACTTC

clone_size: -
v_call: TRBV7-5
d_call: -
j_call: TRBJ1-2
cdr3_aa: CARSLGNGLANYGYTF
cdr3_nt: TGTGCCAGAAGCCTAGGGAACGGGTTAGCTAACTATGGCTACACCTTC

clone_size: -
v_call: TRBV5-1
d_call: -
j_call: TRBJ1-1
cdr3_aa: CASSPRGFSGTEAFF
cdr3_nt: TGCGCCAGCAGCCCCCGGGGGTTTTCGGGCACTGAAGCTTTCTTT

clone_size: -
v_call: TRBV15
d_call: -
j_call: TRBJ1-1
cdr3_aa: CATSRLGGDTEAFF
cdr3_nt: TGTGCCACCAGCAGGTTGGGGGGGGACACTGAAGCTTTCTTT

clone_size: -
v_call: TRBV3-1/TRBV3-2
d_call: -
j_call: TRBJ2-1
cdr3_aa: CASSQGIYNEQFF
cdr3_nt: TGTGCCAGCAGCCAAGGAATTTACAATGAGCAGTTCTTC

clone_size: -
v_call: TRBV6-4
d_call: -
j_call: TRBJ2-2
cdr3_aa: CASSVRSATGELFF
cdr3_nt: TGTGCCAGCAGTGTTAGGTCTGCCACCGGGGAGCTGTTTTTT

clone_size: -
v_call: TRBV2
d_call: -
j_call: TRBJ2-3
cdr3_aa: CASQSWDTQYF
cdr3_nt: TGTGCCAGCCAAAGCTGGGATACGCAGTATTTT

clone_size: -
v_call: TRBV7-9
d_call: TRBD1
j_call: TRBJ1-2
cdr3_aa: CASSSPPGQGSRANYGYTF
cdr3_nt: TGTGCCAGCAGCTCTCCCCCGGGACAGGGATCCCGAGCTAACTATGGCTACACCTTC

clone_size: once
v_call: TRBV19
d_call: -
j_call: TRBJ2-3
cdr3_aa: CASSIWVAVGKSTDTQYF
cdr3_nt: TGTGCCAGTAGTATTTGGGTAGCGGTCGGTAAAAGCACAGATACGCAGTATTTT

clone_size: -
v_call: TRBV7-2
d_call: -
j_call: TRBJ1-1
cdr3_aa: CASSFKANTEAFF
cdr3_nt: TGTGCCAGCAGCTTCAAGGCTAACACTGAAGCTTTCTTT

clone_size: -
v_call: TRBV9
d_call: -
j_call: TRBJ1-4
cdr3_aa: CASSVVLVGEKLFF
cdr3_nt: TGTGCCAGCAGCGTAGTGTTAGTCGGTGAAAAACTGTTTTTT

clone_size: -
v_call: TRBV5-1
d_call: -
j_call: TRBJ2-5
cdr3_aa: CASSLAWKSVMDSQETQYF
cdr3_nt: TGCGCCAGCAGCTTGGCCTGGAAATCTGTGATGGATAGCCAAGAGACCCAGTACTTC

clone_size: few
v_call: TRBV7-3
d_call: -
j_call: TRBJ1-6
cdr3_aa: CASSFGGSTPLHF
cdr3_nt: TGTGCCAGCAGCTTCGGGGGATCTACACCCCTCCACTTT

clone_size: -
v_call: TRBV9
d_call: TRBD1
j_call: TRBJ2-7
cdr3_aa: CASSEGDSDRGYHEQYF
cdr3_nt: TGTGCCAGCAGCGAGGGGGATTCGGACAGGGGGTACCACGAGCAGTACTTC

clone_size: -
v_call: TRBV6-6
d_call: -
j_call: TRBJ1-2
cdr3_aa: CASSYSGQDYGYTF
cdr3_nt: TGTGCCAGCAGTTACTCTGGGCAGGACTATGGCTACACCTTC

clone_size: -
v_call: TRBV11-2
d_call: TRBD1
j_call: TRBJ2-7
cdr3_aa: CASTRTGSYEQYF
cdr3_nt: TGTGCCAGCACCCGGACAGGGTCCTACGAGCAGTACTTC

clone_size: -
v_call: TRBV30
d_call: TRBD1
j_call: TRBJ1-2
cdr3_aa: CAWSNRGHGYTF
cdr3_nt: TGTGCCTGGTCCAACAGGGGGCATGGCTACACCTTC

clone_size: -
v_call: TRBV7-9
d_call: TRBD1
j_call: TRBJ1-6
cdr3_aa: CASSWRTGISPLHF
cdr3_nt: TGTGCCAGCAGCTGGCGGACAGGGATTTCACCCCTCCACTTT

clone_size: -
v_call: TRBV7-9
d_call: TRBD1
j_call: TRBJ2-5
cdr3_aa: CASSLANRGETQYF
cdr3_nt: TGTGCCAGCAGCTTAGCAAACAGGGGAGAGACCCAGTACTTC

clone_size: -
v_call: TRBV5-4
d_call: TRBD2
j_call: TRBJ2-3
cdr3_aa: CASSPPPGGPGTQYF
cdr3_nt: TGTGCCAGCAGCCCCCCGCCGGGGGGGCCGGGTACGCAGTATTTT

clone_size: -
v_call: TRBV7-9
d_call: -
j_call: TRBJ1-2
cdr3_aa: CASSLTGDIWGYTF
cdr3_nt: TGTGCCAGCAGCTTAACCGGGGACATCTGGGGCTACACCTTC

clone_size: -
v_call: TRBV7-8
d_call: -
j_call: TRBJ1-5
cdr3_aa: CASSPGGHGSNQPQHF
cdr3_nt: TGTGCCAGCAGCCCCGGGGGTCACGGGAGCAATCAGCCCCAGCATTTT

clone_size: -
v_call: TRBV7-8
d_call: TRBD2
j_call: TRBJ2-1
cdr3_aa: CASSLARPWERGSYNEQFF
cdr3_nt: TGTGCCAGCAGCTTAGCACGCCCGTGGGAGCGGGGGAGCTACAATGAGCAGTTCTTC

clone_size: -
v_call: TRBV29-1
d_call: -
j_call: TRBJ1-1
cdr3_aa: CSVEWGMGNTEAFF
cdr3_nt: TGCAGCGTTGAGTGGGGGATGGGTAACACTGAAGCTTTCTTT

clone_size: -
v_call: TRBV7-2
d_call: TRBD2
j_call: TRBJ2-1
cdr3_aa: CASSLPWLAGDNEQFF
cdr3_nt: TGTGCCAGCAGCTTACCGTGGCTAGCGGGCGATAATGAGCAGTTCTTC

clone_size: -
v_call: TRBV6-2/TRBV6-3
d_call: -
j_call: TRBJ1-5
cdr3_aa: CASSWAFNQPQHF
cdr3_nt: TGTGCCAGCAGTTGGGCTTTCAATCAGCCCCAGCATTTT

clone_size: -
v_call: TRBV2
d_call: -
j_call: TRBJ2-1
cdr3_aa: CASSELGRLNEQFF
cdr3_nt: TGTGCCAGCAGTGAATTAGGTCGCTTAAATGAGCAGTTCTTC

clone_size: -
v_call: TRBV6-5
d_call: -
j_call: TRBJ1-2
cdr3_aa: CASSSLQGHGYTF
cdr3_nt: TGTGCCAGCAGTTCGCTGCAGGGACATGGCTACACCTTC

clone_size: -
v_call: TRBV7-2
d_call: -
j_call: TRBJ2-1
cdr3_aa: CASSRPGGSSYNEQFF
cdr3_nt: TGTGCCAGCAGCCGCCCGGGGGGCAGCTCCTACAATGAGCAGTTCTTC

clone_size: -
v_call: TRBV5-6
d_call: TRBD1
j_call: TRBJ1-1
cdr3_aa: CASSLKTGGNIEAFF
cdr3_nt: TGTGCCAGCAGCTTGAAAACAGGGGGAAATATTGAAGCTTTCTTT

clone_size: -
v_call: TRBV19
d_call: -
j_call: TRBJ1-5
cdr3_aa: CATTQRNQPQHF
cdr3_nt: TGTGCCACCACCCAGAGAAATCAGCCCCAGCATTTT

clone_size: -
v_call: TRBV7-2
d_call: -
j_call: TRBJ1-6
cdr3_aa: CASSLDTSSYNSPLHF
cdr3_nt: TGTGCCAGCAGCTTAGACACGAGCTCCTATAATTCACCCCTCCACTTT

clone_size: -
v_call: TRBV13
d_call: TRBD1
j_call: TRBJ2-3
cdr3_aa: CASSSRDRGADTQYF
cdr3_nt: TGTGCCAGCAGCTCCCGGGACAGGGGGGCAGATACGCAGTATTTT

clone_size: -
v_call: TRBV6-5
d_call: -
j_call: TRBJ2-7
cdr3_aa: CASSYGFTYEQYF
cdr3_nt: TGTGCCAGCAGTTATGGGTTCACCTACGAGCAGTACTTC

clone_size: few
v_call: TRBV7-7
d_call: TRBD2
j_call: TRBJ2-2
cdr3_aa: CASSSLAGGPGELFF
cdr3_nt: TGTGCTAGCAGCTCACTAGCGGGGGGGCCCGGGGAGCTGTTTTTT

clone_size: -
v_call: TRBV24-1
d_call: TRBD2
j_call: TRBJ2-5
cdr3_aa: CATSDALADKETQYF
cdr3_nt: TGTGCCACCAGTGATGCGCTAGCGGATAAAGAGACCCAGTACTTC

clone_size: few
v_call: TRBV2
d_call: -
j_call: TRBJ2-7
cdr3_aa: CASSPTYEQYF
cdr3_nt: TGTGCCAGCAGTCCGACCTACGAGCAGTACTTC

clone_size: -
v_call: TRBV7-3
d_call: TRBD2
j_call: TRBJ2-1
cdr3_aa: CASSFPGGEQFF
cdr3_nt: TGTGCCAGCAGCTTCCCGGGGGGGGAGCAGTTCTTC

clone_size: once
v_call: TRBV9
d_call: -
j_call: TRBJ2-5
cdr3_aa: CASSVTGETQYF
cdr3_nt: TGTGCCAGCAGCGTAACAGGGGAGACCCAGTACTTC

clone_size: -
v_call: TRBV7-9
d_call: -
j_call: TRBJ2-7
cdr3_aa: CASSLGQRAYEQYF
cdr3_nt: TGTGCCAGCAGCTTAGGTCAGCGAGCCTACGAGCAGTACTTC

clone_size: -
v_call: TRBV18
d_call: -
j_call: TRBJ2-7
cdr3_aa: CASSPSLRGYEQYF
cdr3_nt: TGTGCCAGCTCACCATCGTTACGGGGCTACGAGCAGTACTTC

clone_size: -
v_call: TRBV5-1
d_call: -
j_call: TRBJ2-5
cdr3_aa: CASSLRQETQYF
cdr3_nt: TGCGCCAGCAGCTTGAGGCAAGAGACCCAGTACTTC

clone_size: -
v_call: TRBV7-9
d_call: TRBD2
j_call: TRBJ2-1
cdr3_aa: CASSSGSGGANEQFF
cdr3_nt: TGTGCCAGCAGCTCGGGTAGCGGGGGGGCTAATGAGCAGTTCTTC

clone_size: few
v_call: TRBV11-1
d_call: -
j_call: TRBJ1-1
cdr3_aa: CASSLENTEAFF
cdr3_nt: TGTGCCAGCAGCTTGGAAAACACTGAAGCTTTCTTT